Below are 24 T cell receptor beta chains sequenced from a single sample in a study of T-cell memory formation after mild COVID-19. One entry per CDR3 protein, called by TCRdb with MiXCR from the 5' RACE reads. The sample lists about 390,000 distinct CDR3 sequences; roughly 15% were seen once. The sequenced sample consisted of PBMCs or a T cell subset sorted from them (not recorded which). The source of these receptors is a man younger than 35 who had mild COVID-19 (a few samples of this study predate the infection). Cell type and time point are not known.

The CDR3 bases are TGTGCCAGCAGGGTCACAGGGGCGGGCTATAGCAATCAGCCCCAGCATTTT. Translating gives CASRVTGAGYSNQPQHF. The chain has TRBV6-5 and TRBJ1-5, with 7 nucleotides matching TRBD1. The CDR3 runs 17 residues. V shed 6 bases, J shed 0 bases, and the junction held 11 bases outside the gene matches. CDR1 MNHEY and CDR2 SVGAGI come from the germline V gene.

The V and J genes are TRBV4-3 and TRBJ2-3; D is uncertain. From germline, CDR1 is LGHNA and CDR2 YSLEER. Trimming left V 0 bases short and J 6 bases short, with 19 bases between. The CDR3 spans 17 residues. The CDR3 loop reads CASSQDLRQTVGDTQYF. The CDR3, as DNA: TGCGCCAGCAGCCAAGATTTGAGGCAGACTGTGGGGGATACGCAGTATTTT.

This clonotype was counted only a few times. V usage is TRBV3-1 and J usage is TRBJ2-4; 7 bases fit TRBD2. Germline CDR1 LGHDT, CDR2 YNNKEL (reference sequence). There are 12 residues in the CDR3. After removal of 8 bases from V and 9 bases from J, the junction contained 7 bases not matched to a gene. Here the CDR3 reads CASGGGNAIQYF. The CDR3 DNA follows: TGTGCCAGCGGGGGGGGTAATGCCATTCAGTACTTC. Supplemented by reference TRBV3-1 and TRBJ2-4, the full variable domain reads DTAVSQTPKYLVTQMGNDKSIKCEQNLGHDTMYWYKQDSKKFLKIMFSYNNKELIINETVPNRFSPKSPDKAHLNLHINSLELGDSAVYFCASGGGNAIQYFGAGTRLSVL.

This clonotype was counted between two and nine times. The chain is built from TRBV7-9 and TRBJ2-2; D perhaps matches TRBD2 (6 bases). This CDR3 is 15 amino acids long. The V gene's germline CDR1 is SEHNR and CDR2 FQNEAQ (reference sequence). The germline V and J ends were trimmed by 6 bases and 0 bases, with 11 bases remaining between them. The CDR3 region is CASRHPGANTGELFF. In DNA, the CDR3 is TGTGCCAGCAGGCACCCGGGAGCGAACACCGGGGAGCTGTTTTTT.

This clonotype was seen only a few times. This sequence joins TRBV12-3 or TRBV12-4 and TRBJ1-5; D call uncertain. This CDR3 is 13 amino acids long. V lost 5 bases, J lost 5 bases, and 10 bases lay in between. The CDR3 reads CASSRKPDQPQHF. The CDR3 DNA is TGTGCCAGCAGTCGTAAGCCGGATCAGCCCCAGCATTTT.

In this sample, this clonotype turned up a few times. This rearrangement joins TRBV5-1 to TRBJ1-5; 8 nucleotides agree with TRBD1. The CDR3 runs 15 residues. Germline-derived CDR1 and CDR2 are SGHRS and YFSETQ. Trimming took 5 bases from V and 6 from J; bases not matched to a gene: 10. CDR3 sequence: CASSVSGQEGQPQHF. CDR3 DNA sequence: TGCGCCAGCAGTGTGTCGGGACAGGAAGGTCAGCCCCAGCATTTT.

DNA for the CDR3: TGTGCCAGCAGGGCGGACAGGGCTGGCAATCAGCCCCAGCATTTT. This codes for CASRADRAGNQPQHF. The rearrangement uses TRBV2 and TRBJ1-5, with 8 nucleotides matching TRBD1. Germline CDR1 and CDR2: SNHLY and FYNNEI. The CDR3 covers 15 residues. V shed 6 bases and J 2 bases; nucleotides not matched to a gene: 6.

This clonotype came up a few times. The gene calls are TRBV7-2 and TRBJ2-7, with 8 bases matching TRBD2. This CDR3 has 14 amino acids. Germline V gene sequence: CDR1 SGHTA, CDR2 FQGNSA. V shed 3 bases and J 3 bases; nucleotides not matched to a gene: 4. Written as DNA, the CDR3 is TGTGCCAGCAGCTTCGGTGGGACTAGCTACGAGCAGTACTTC. Its protein is CASSFGGTSYEQYF.

V is TRBV12-3 or TRBV12-4 and J is TRBJ1-5; 10 bases line up with TRBD1. This CDR3 comprises 14 residues. With V trimmed by 7 bases and J by 9 bases, 9 bases remained unmatched. CDR3 in DNA: TGTGCCAGCACCTCTGGACAGGGGGGACGGCCCCAGCATTTT. This gives the protein CASTSGQGGRPQHF.

The CDR3 protein is CSVDWNYEQYF. The CDR3 nucleotides are TGCAGCGTTGATTGGAACTACGAGCAGTACTTC. This rearrangement joins TRBV29-1 to TRBJ2-7; D is uncertain. Germline assignment: CDR1 SQVTM and CDR2 ANQGSEA. V was shortened by 3 bases and J by 3 bases, with 6 bases between the two germline ends. This CDR3 spans 11 amino acids.

The DNA for the CDR3 is TGCGCCAGCAGCGAGCGACCCAATGGCTACACCTTC. Protein product: CASSERPNGYTF. V usage is TRBV5-1 and J usage is TRBJ1-2, with D unresolved. Germline loops: CDR1 SGHRS, CDR2 YFSETQ. The CDR3 is 12 residues long. The V end was cut by 4 bases, the J end by 6 bases, with 10 bases between.

This clonotype came up many times. The chain couples TRBV4-3 to TRBJ2-3; TRBD2 agrees at 7 bases. V gave up 3 bases and J gave up 0 bases; unmatched junction bases: 6. Germline CDR1 is LGHNA and CDR2 is YSLEER. The CDR3 is 16 amino acids. In DNA form, the CDR3 reads TGCGCCAGCAGCCACGGCCGGGGGGTGAGCACAGATACGCAGTATTTT. Residues: CASSHGRGVSTDTQYF.

This clonotype was seen a handful of times. The chain has TRBV5-6 and TRBJ1-2; D call uncertain. The CDR3 extends over 12 amino acids. V was clipped by 3 bases and J by 7 bases, with 10 bases between them. Germline loops: CDR1 SGHDT, CDR2 YYEEEE. CDR3 DNA: TGTGCCAGCAGCTCACTTCCGGGTGGCTACACCTTC. Protein sequence: CASSSLPGGYTF.

This clonotype was counted a few times. The chain couples TRBV20-1 to TRBJ2-5; D may match TRBD1 or TRBD2 (5 bases each). CDR1 is DFQATT and CDR2 is SNEGSKA in the germline V gene (reference sequence). V dropped 5 bases and J dropped 5 bases, with 18 bases sitting between them. The CDR3 loop spans 14 amino acids. Here the CDR3 reads CSAGPMGPWETQYF. In DNA, the CDR3 is TGCAGTGCTGGCCCCATGGGACCTTGGGAGACCCAGTACTTC.

Only one count was recorded for this clonotype. The V and J genes are TRBV25-1 and TRBJ2-1; a weak D match, TRBD2 (6 bases). The CDR3 contains 16 residues. Per the germline V gene, CDR1 is MGHDK and CDR2 is SYGVNS. Trimming left V 1 base short and J 1 base short, with 11 bases between. CDR3 DNA: TGTGCCAGCAGTGAATGGATTAGCGGTTCCTACAATGAGCAGTTCTTC. Translation gives CASSEWISGSYNEQFF.

This clonotype was counted only a few times. V and J are TRBV6-1 and TRBJ1-1; TRBD1 might be the D (6 bases). CDR3 length: 13 amino acids. Germline-derived CDR1 and CDR2 are MNHNS and SASEGT. V lost 7 bases, J lost 1 base, and 10 bases lay in between. The CDR3 loop reads CASNGQPNTEAFF. The CDR3 DNA sequence: TGTGCCAGCAATGGACAGCCGAACACTGAAGCTTTCTTT.

The sample holds a few counts of this clonotype. This chain links TRBV20-1 with TRBJ1-1; D is possibly TRBD1 (5 bases). CDR1 and CDR2 from the germline V gene are DFQATT and SNEGSKA (reference sequence). The CDR3 is made up of 14 amino acids. V lost 0 bases and J 0 bases, leaving 8 bases between the germline ends. The CDR3 sequence is CSAREGHLNTEAFF. The CDR3 DNA sequence: TGCAGTGCTAGAGAGGGGCACCTGAACACTGAAGCTTTCTTT.

This chain joins TRBV7-9 and TRBJ1-2; D remains ambiguous. Germline assignment: CDR1 SEHNR and CDR2 FQNEAQ (reference sequence). Trimming cost V 2 bases and J 3 bases, with 10 bases left between them. The CDR3 is 14 amino acids. CDR3 DNA: TGTGCCAGCAGCTTACGTAGGGCGGACTATGGCTACACCTTC. This gives the protein CASSLRRADYGYTF.

The chain combines TRBV12-3 or TRBV12-4 with TRBJ2-2; 12 bases are shared with TRBD2. V shed 3 bases, J shed 1 base, and the junction held 6 bases outside the gene matches. The CDR3 has 18 amino acids. CDR3: CASSFALAGGLNTGELFF. In DNA form, the CDR3 reads TGTGCCAGCAGTTTCGCACTAGCGGGGGGCTTGAACACCGGGGAGCTGTTTTTT.

In this sample, this clonotype turned up a few times. This chain uses TRBV5-1 with TRBJ1-4, with D perhaps TRBD1 (6 bases). The ends were cut back, 9 bases at V and 6 bases at J, with 18 bases in the middle. Germline V gene sequence: CDR1 SGHRS, CDR2 YFSETQ. This CDR3 has 14 residues. CDR3 nucleotide sequence: TGCGCCACCTCAAAGGGGGGGATTGATGAAAAACTGTTTTTT. This codes for CATSKGGIDEKLFF.

This clonotype turned up a few times. The chain couples TRBV20-1 to TRBJ2-1; 11 bases align to TRBD2. This CDR3 spans 14 amino acids. The V gene end was trimmed by 3 bases and the J gene end by 10 bases; junction bases not matched to a gene: 8. Germline V CDR1 and CDR2: DFQATT, SNEGSKA (reference sequence). Here the CDR3 DNA reads TGCAGTGCTAGTCTTAGCGGGGGGGCTTGGGAGCAGTTCTTC. Translating it yields CSASLSGGAWEQFF.

J is TRBJ2-3 and V is TRBV6-5; no reliable D call. Germline V gene sequence: CDR1 MNHEY, CDR2 SVGAGI. The CDR3 length is 13 residues. Trimming shortened V by 2 bases and J by 2 bases, and 5 bases separated the two germline ends. CDR3 amino acids: CASSYGPTDTQYF. Here the CDR3 DNA reads TGTGCCAGCAGTTACGGCCCCACAGATACGCAGTATTTT.

This clonotype appeared a few times. The chain is built from TRBV20-1 and TRBJ2-1; TRBD2 might be the D (6 bases). CDR3 length: 15 residues. CDR1 and CDR2 from the germline V gene are DFQATT and SNEGSKA (reference sequence). V was pared by 1 base and J by 10 bases, with 20 bases between. The CDR3 nucleotides are TGCAGTGCTAGAGGTACTAGCCCCAGTGCGGGAGAGCAGTTCTTC. This translates into CSARGTSPSAGEQFF.

This chain joins TRBV4-3 and TRBJ1-6; no reliable D call. The CDR3 contains 16 residues. CDR1 and CDR2 from the germline V gene are LGHNA and YSLEER. Trimming took off 1 base at V and 2 bases at J, with 9 bases between the two ends. As DNA, the CDR3 is TGCGCCAGCAGCCAAGGCCCGGGAACCTATAATTCACCCCTCCACTTT. This gives the protein CASSQGPGTYNSPLHF.